The clone carrying this TCR beta chain was recorded only once. Its target is not known. Clones were read by immunoSEQ multiplex PCR, and TCRdb kept only the in-frame ones, dropping some. This table has some 92,000 clones, around 90% appearing once. The CDR3 has 15 amino acids. With 7 bases removed from V and 3 bases from J, the gap between germline ends came to 18 bases. Germline lookup yields CDR1 MNHEY and CDR2 SVGAGI. The data originate from a study of T cell responses to AZD1222 COVID-19 vaccine. Whole-study findings and limits: Only 6 or 7 AZD1222 recipients tested seropositive at baseline. The sample set comprised mostly white British donors with more females, and clonal diversity was possibly underestimated.

This receptor was identified in an adult in good health. Sequencing was performed on peripheral blood, taken on day 0 of AZD1222 vaccination. This rearrangement joins TRBV6-5 to TRBJ1-1, with D tentatively TRBD1 (6 bases). DNA of the CDR3: TGTGCCAGCACCCACTGGGGGCGGTCGCACACTGAAGCTTTCTTT. It codes for CASTHWGRSHTEAFF.